The clone carrying this T cell receptor beta chain came up once. What it recognizes is unknown. This sample was taken from a study of cytomegalovirus exposure and HLA in healthy donors. This PCR relied on a set of 60 Vbeta primers and 13 Jbeta primers. TCRdb's copy holds only in-frame clones and misses some; the assay was immunoSEQ multiplex PCR. This sample carries about 33,000 clones, nearly 55% of them seen once, and the ten largest clones take roughly 6.2%. Study-wide results and caveats: Based on reports, TCR beta sequences accurately predicted HLA-A and HLA-B alleles for most subjects. As a later analysis showed, a missense DCLRE1C variant was linked to trimming of TCR beta V- and J-genes. The study labeled 180 or so TCR beta chains cytomegalovirus-associated.

The germline V gene has CDR1 MDHEN and CDR2 SYDVKM. CDR3 length equals 13 residues. V lost 3 bases and J lost 5, with 10 bases in between. Sequencing was done on a sample of PBMCs. This chain joins TRBV28 and TRBJ1-2; no definite D call. The TCR sequence derives from a woman aged 40-49 years in good health and CMV-seropositive. The CDR3 DNA sequence: TGTGCCAGCAGTTTTGGGCAGGATTATGGCTACACCTTC. This codes for CASSFGQDYGYTF.